The source of this T cell receptor beta chain is a study of control samples from healthy donors and cancer patients. The CDR3 totals 14 residues. V was shortened by 5 bases and J by 7 bases, with 17 bases between the two germline ends. Germline-derived CDR1 and CDR2 are SGHTA and FQGNSA. Clones were read by immunoSEQ multiplex PCR, and TCRdb kept only the in-frame ones, dropping some. In the table there are 35,000 to 50,000 clones, about 87% of which are singletons. This clonotype was obtained from a woman aged 55-70 years with lung cancer. V usage is TRBV7-2 and J usage is TRBJ1-2, with D perhaps TRBD1 (5 bases). The sequenced material came from PBMCs. CDR3 sequence reads: CASSQLRETSGYTF. As DNA, the CDR3 is TGTGCCAGCAGCCAGCTCAGGGAAACCTCTGGCTACACCTTC.